The rows below give T cell receptor beta chains drawn from one sample of a study of identifying expanded T cells in peripheral blood. The data were produced by immunoSEQ multiplex PCR, yet TCRdb's version contains in-frame clones alone and is incomplete. This table has about 100,000 clones, 88% appearing once. Sequencing used blood. These TCRs come from a person aged 18 to 70 in good health. The CDR3 runs from the conserved cysteine through the conserved F or W. The D gene is left open where the match is weak. The size field is filled for only some rows; it gives once, few, many or a size class.

>-|TRBV28|-|TRBJ1-5
CASSPGFTAQGLYGNQPQHF
TGTGCCAGCAGCCCCGGTTTTACAGCCCAAGGCCTATATGGCAATCAGCCCCAGCATTTT
>-|TRBV6-5|once|TRBJ2-7
CASSSSQIAVEQYF
TGTGCCAGCAGTTCGAGCCAGATAGCCGTCGAGCAGTACTTC
>-|TRBV5-1|-|TRBJ2-1
CASSLAGDNEQFF
TGCGCCAGCAGCTTGGCCGGCGACAATGAGCAGTTCTTC
>TRBD1|TRBV29-1|-|TRBJ2-7
CSVLGDRAYEQYF
TGCAGCGTCCTCGGGGACAGGGCCTACGAGCAGTACTTC
>TRBD1|TRBV19|-|TRBJ2-7
CASSPTGGLVEQYF
TGTGCCAGTAGTCCGACAGGGGGCTTAGTCGAGCAGTACTTC
>-|TRBV2|-|TRBJ1-2
CASSERNYGYTF
TGTGCCAGCAGTGAGAGGAACTATGGCTACACCTTC
>-|TRBV4-2|-|TRBJ2-5
CASSQVRAETQYF
TGTGCCAGCAGCCAAGTAAGGGCGGAGACCCAGTACTTC
>-|TRBV6-6|once|TRBJ2-1
CASSPGTHGGVQFF
TGTGCCAGCAGTCCCGGGACACACGGTGGCGTGCAGTTCTTC
>TRBD1|TRBV7-8|-|TRBJ2-4
CASSLLQGVVNGIQYF
TGTGCCAGCAGCTTGCTACAGGGGGTTGTGAACGGTATTCAGTACTTC
>-|TRBV5-1|-|TRBJ1-5
CASSLGGTINQPQHF
TGCGCCAGCAGCTTGGGGGGCACAATCAATCAGCCCCAGCATTTT
>TRBD2|TRBV4-1|once|TRBJ2-1
CASSQPGLAYNEQFF
TGCGCCAGCAGCCAACCAGGACTAGCGTACAATGAGCAGTTCTTC
>-|TRBV7-3|-|TRBJ2-5
CASSPGHKETQYF
TGTGCCAGCAGCCCCGGGCATAAAGAGACCCAGTACTTC
>-|TRBV7-8|-|TRBJ2-5
CASSGPAREETQYF
TGTGCCAGCAGCGGACCCGCCAGGGAAGAGACCCAGTACTTC
>-|TRBV4-1|-|TRBJ2-1
CASSRTQGLLGNEQFF
TGCGCCAGCAGCCGCACACAGGGTCTGCTCGGGAATGAGCAGTTCTTC
>-|TRBV21-1|-|TRBJ2-3
CASSNSERGDAKDTQYF
TGTGCCAGCAGCAACTCAGAGCGGGGGGATGCCAAAGATACGCAGTATTTT
>-|TRBV5-4|-|TRBJ2-2
CASHDPKAPGELFF
TGTGCCAGCCACGACCCGAAGGCGCCCGGGGAGCTGTTTTTT
>TRBD1|TRBV28|-|TRBJ2-1
CASSLNGQGYNEQFF
TGTGCCAGCAGTTTAAACGGACAGGGCTACAATGAGCAGTTCTTC
>TRBD2|TRBV4-3|-|TRBJ2-7
CASSKGLGHYEQYF
TGCGCCAGCAGCAAGGGACTAGGGCACTACGAGCAGTACTTC
>TRBD1|TRBV7-3|-|TRBJ1-1
CASSPIEMGQGANTEAFF
TGTGCCAGCAGCCCCATAGAGATGGGACAGGGGGCTAACACTGAAGCTTTCTTT
>-|TRBV19|-|TRBJ1-5
CASSKDPGSNQPQHF
TGTGCCAGTAGTAAGGACCCCGGGAGCAATCAGCCCCAGCATTTT
>TRBD1|TRBV9|-|TRBJ2-1
CASSERDRYSNEQFF
TGTGCCAGCAGCGAGAGGGACAGATATAGCAATGAGCAGTTCTTC
>TRBD1|TRBV9|once|TRBJ1-2
CASSVGAETGVLGYTF
TGTGCCAGCAGCGTAGGAGCAGAGACAGGGGTTCTAGGCTACACCTTC
>-|TRBV6-4|-|TRBJ2-7
CASCEIKTVHYEQYF
TGTGCCAGCTGTGAAATCAAGACGGTCCACTACGAGCAGTACTTC
>-|TRBV29-1|once|TRBJ1-2
CSVEWGGSNYGYTF
TGCAGCGTTGAATGGGGGGGTTCCAACTATGGCTACACCTTC
>-|TRBV7-8|-|TRBJ1-1
CASSFGRGLDTEAFF
TGTGCCAGCAGCTTCGGCAGGGGCTTGGACACTGAAGCTTTCTTT
>-|TRBV7-9|-|TRBJ2-1
CASSLAGGNEQFF
TGTGCCAGCAGCTTGGCAGGGGGGAATGAGCAGTTCTTC
>-|TRBV27|-|TRBJ2-2
CASSITPSRELFF
TGTGCCAGCAGTATAACCCCGAGCCGGGAGCTGTTTTTT
>-|TRBV9|-|TRBJ1-4
CASSEGEVDEKLFF
TGTGCCAGCAGCGAGGGGGAGGTGGATGAAAAACTGTTTTTT
>TRBD1|TRBV29-1|-|TRBJ1-6
CSATAGTGTYNSPLHF
TGCAGCGCCACGGCGGGGACAGGGACCTATAATTCACCCCTCCACTTT
>TRBD1|TRBV28|-|TRBJ1-1
CASRQGQPNTEAFF
TGTGCCAGCAGGCAGGGACAGCCGAACACTGAAGCTTTCTTT
>-|TRBV19|-|TRBJ2-2
CASSPGTAGGTGELFF
TGTGCCAGTAGTCCGGGGACGGCGGGTGGGACCGGGGAGCTGTTTTTT
>TRBD1|TRBV10-3|-|TRBJ1-2
CASVQGAGTYGYTF
TGTGCCTCAGTACAGGGGGCAGGAACCTATGGCTACACCTTC
>TRBD1|TRBV9|-|TRBJ2-1
CASRGTGDLDEQFF
TGTGCCAGCAGAGGCACAGGGGATCTCGATGAGCAGTTCTTC
>-|TRBV5-4|-|TRBJ2-2
CASSTGQVNTGELFF
TGTGCCAGCAGCACGGGGCAGGTGAACACCGGGGAGCTGTTTTTT
>TRBD1|TRBV28|-|TRBJ2-7
CAIRQGINEQYF
TGTGCCATCAGACAGGGAATCAACGAGCAGTACTTC
>-|TRBV11-2|-|TRBJ1-3
CASQRLSGNTIYF
TGTGCCAGCCAGAGGCTCTCTGGAAACACCATATATTTT
>-|TRBV7-8|-|TRBJ1-6
CASSLELGSYNSPLHF
TGTGCCAGCAGCTTAGAGCTGGGGTCCTATAATTCACCCCTCCACTTT
>-|TRBV18|-|TRBJ1-1
CASSQGAEAFF
TGTGCCAGCTCCCAAGGGGCCGAAGCTTTCTTT
>-|TRBV4-2|-|TRBJ2-2
CASSQERSGSGELFF
TGTGCCAGCAGCCAAGAAAGGTCTGGATCCGGGGAGCTGTTTTTT
>-|TRBV11-2|few|TRBJ1-5
CASSLSGDEQPQHF
TGTGCCAGCAGCTTATCAGGGGATGAACAGCCCCAGCATTTT
>-|TRBV5-1|-|TRBJ2-2
CASSLLDPTGELFF
TGCGCCAGCAGCTTGCTGGATCCTACCGGGGAGCTGTTTTTT
>-|TRBV28|-|TRBJ1-6
CASSLWGGSPLHF
TGTGCCAGCAGTTTGTGGGGTGGTTCACCCCTCCACTTT
>-|TRBV9|-|TRBJ2-5
CASSSHGTPQETQYF
TGTGCCAGCAGCTCGCATGGGACTCCCCAAGAGACCCAGTACTTC
>TRBD1|TRBV19|-|TRBJ1-5
CASAGPTGFGNQPQHF
TGTGCCAGTGCGGGTCCGACAGGGTTCGGCAATCAGCCCCAGCATTTT
>-|TRBV15|-|TRBJ2-7
CATSQGTRVEQYF
TGTGCCACCTCACAGGGGACTCGGGTCGAGCAGTACTTC
>TRBD2|TRBV6-4|-|TRBJ2-1
CASSDSVAGGNNEQFF
TGTGCCAGCAGTGACTCTGTAGCGGGGGGGAACAATGAGCAGTTCTTC
>-|TRBV19|-|TRBJ1-2
CASSPRGPGYTF
TGTGCCAGTAGTCCAAGGGGCCCCGGCTACACCTTC
>-|TRBV5-1|-|TRBJ1-2
CASSLVTGASGYTF
TGCGCCAGCAGCCTGGTGACGGGCGCGTCTGGCTACACCTTC
>TRBD2|TRBV9|once|TRBJ2-2
CASSSAGLNTGELFF
TGTGCCAGCAGCTCCGCGGGACTAAACACCGGGGAGCTGTTTTTT
>TRBD2|TRBV28|-|TRBJ2-1
CASNRAGGTSGRADDFF
TGTGCCAGCAACAGAGCCGGCGGGACTAGCGGGAGGGCCGATGATTTCTTC
>-|TRBV9|few|TRBJ1-3
CASSALTGSGNTIYF
TGTGCCAGCAGCGCTTTGACAGGCTCTGGAAACACCATATATTTT
>TRBD1|TRBV6-1|-|TRBJ1-6
CAHSNRGSNSPLHF
TGTGCCCACAGCAACAGGGGAAGTAATTCACCCCTCCACTTT
>TRBD1|TRBV5-6|-|TRBJ1-5
CASSWRPRDRRYSNQPQHF
TGTGCCAGCAGTTGGAGACCCCGGGACAGAAGGTATAGCAATCAGCCCCAGCATTTT
>-|TRBV7-2|-|TRBJ2-2
CASSPSTGLGTGELFF
TGTGCCAGCAGCCCCTCAACGGGGTTAGGGACCGGGGAGCTGTTTTTT
>TRBD1|TRBV13|-|TRBJ2-1
CASSPGTGDHNEQFF
TGTGCCAGCAGCCCCGGGACAGGGGATCACAATGAGCAGTTCTTC
>-|TRBV6-4|-|TRBJ2-2
CASSPDITHTGELFF
TGTGCCAGCAGTCCGGACATTACCCACACCGGGGAGCTGTTTTTT